A selection of T cell receptor beta chains follows, all from one sample in a study of Tregs in tolerant kidney transplant recipients. Some clones are missing from TCRdb's copy, which holds only in-frame ones; the method was immunoSEQ multiplex PCR. The table has around 20,000 clones, 75% to 85% seen once. Material for sequencing was Tregs from blood. All receptors come from a human donor in good health. CDR3s include the opening cysteine and the closing phenylalanine or tryptophan. Each record gives: CDR3 DNA, CDR3 protein, J gene, D gene, CDR3 length, clone size, V gene. A D gene is named only where the DNA matches it firmly. Part of the rows lack a size; the others show once, few, many or a class for expanded clones.

DNA: TGTGCCAGCAGCCTAGGTGGGGAGCTGCCGGAGACCCAGTACTTC
CDR3: CASSLGGELPETQYF
J: TRBJ2-5
D: NA
length: 15
size: once
V: TRBV7-2

DNA: TGTGCCAGTAGTATGACCTCGGCCGGAAACACCATATATTTT
CDR3: CASSMTSAGNTIYF
J: TRBJ1-3
D: NA
length: 14
size: NA
V: TRBV19

DNA: TGTGCCAGCAGCTTATATGCTCTGGGACTAGCGGGCGCAGATACGCAGTATTTT
CDR3: CASSLYALGLAGADTQYF
J: TRBJ2-3
D: TRBD2
length: 18
size: NA
V: TRBV11-3

DNA: TGTGCCAGCAGTGGGGACTACGACAATGAGCAGTTCTTC
CDR3: CASSGDYDNEQFF
J: TRBJ2-1
D: TRBD2
length: 13
size: NA
V: TRBV2

DNA: TGTGCCAGCAGCCGAACTCCTGGGAGCCCCGGGGAGCTGTTTTTT
CDR3: CASSRTPGSPGELFF
J: TRBJ2-2
D: NA
length: 15
size: NA
V: TRBV14

DNA: TGTGCCAGCAGCCCCACAAGGGCCCTGGAGGAGCAGTTCTTC
CDR3: CASSPTRALEEQFF
J: TRBJ2-1
D: NA
length: 14
size: NA
V: TRBV2

DNA: TGTGCCAGCAGCTCCCGGGAGTTCTCTGGGGCCAACGTCCTGACTTTC
CDR3: CASSSREFSGANVLTF
J: TRBJ2-6
D: NA
length: 16
size: NA
V: TRBV5-6

DNA: TGCGCCAGCAGCCCCTTAGCGGGGGTGAGCACAGATACGCAGTATTTT
CDR3: CASSPLAGVSTDTQYF
J: TRBJ2-3
D: TRBD2
length: 16
size: NA
V: TRBV4-1

DNA: TGTGCCTGGAGTCGGACAGGTCTCGGGTTGGGTTCAAATCAGCCCCAGCATTTT
CDR3: CAWSRTGLGLGSNQPQHF
J: TRBJ1-5
D: TRBD1
length: 18
size: NA
V: TRBV30

DNA: TGTGCCACCAGTATACTCGGACAGGGGTATGGCTACACCTTC
CDR3: CATSILGQGYGYTF
J: TRBJ1-2
D: TRBD1
length: 14
size: NA
V: TRBV15